These 17 T cell receptor beta chains share one sample of origin, sequenced in a study of shared clonotypes between healthy human individuals. TCRdb's table, derived via immunoSEQ multiplex PCR, lists solely in-frame clones and lacks some. The sample shows 550,000 to 850,000 clones, less than 85% of them seen only once. Sequences were obtained from memory CD4+ T cells sorted from blood. The subset is: CD45RA-negative fraction. The receptors stem from a woman younger than 45 in good health.

CDR3 sequence reads: CASSRDGGSNEKLFF. DNA of the CDR3: TGCGCCAGCAGCCGTGACGGCGGGTCTAATGAAAAACTGTTTTTT. V gene TRBV5-1 combines with J gene TRBJ1-4; D uncertain. From germline, CDR1 is SGHRS and CDR2 YFSETQ. V lost 4 bases to trimming and J lost 3 bases, with 13 bases between them. The CDR3 length is 15 residues.

The chain recombines TRBV27 with TRBJ1-5; D is unclear. The germline V and J ends were trimmed by 4 bases and 1 base, with 8 bases remaining between them. The CDR3 is 14 amino acids. Germline V gives CDR1 MNHEY, CDR2 SMNVEV (reference sequence). The CDR3 reads CASSSKLSNQPQHF. The CDR3 DNA reads TGTGCCAGCAGTTCCAAGCTGAGCAATCAGCCCCAGCATTTT.

The sample holds a few counts of this clone. The rearrangement links TRBV29-1 to TRBJ2-2; maybe TRBD1 (5 bases). V lost 4 bases and J 3 bases, leaving 6 bases between the germline ends. The germline V gene encodes CDR1 SQVTM and CDR2 ANQGSEA. The CDR3 runs to 12 residues. CDR3 in DNA: TGCAGCGTTGGGGGCTACACCGGGGAGCTGTTTTTT. It translates to CSVGGYTGELFF.

The chain uses TRBV7-2 and TRBJ2-5; D might be TRBD1 or TRBD2, each matching 5 bases. Germline V gene data show CDR1 as SGHTA and CDR2 as FQGNSA. This CDR3 spans 14 amino acids. Trimming removed 5 bases at V and 0 bases at J, with 10 bases between. CDR3 nucleotides: TGTGCCAGCAGCGGGGACGGAAACCAAGAGACCCAGTACTTC. The encoded protein is CASSGDGNQETQYF. Full variable domain (outside the CDR3, taken from reference TRBV7-2 and TRBJ2-5): GAGVSQSPSNKVTEKGKDVELRCDPISGHTALYWYRQSLGQGLEFLIYFQGNSAPDKSGLPSDRFSAERTGGSVSTLTIQRTQQEDSAVYLCASSGDGNQETQYFGPGTRLLVL.

This clone was counted a single time. The rearrangement uses TRBV11-2 and TRBJ2-1; D uncertain. This CDR3 comprises 12 residues. Trimming took off 8 bases at V and 8 bases at J, with 13 bases between the two ends. Germline loops: CDR1 SGHAT, CDR2 FQNNGV. The DNA of the CDR3 is TGTGCCAGCTCCGGCGGAGTTTATGAGCAGTTCTTC. Its translation: CASSGGVYEQFF.

This clone was detected a few times. This CDR3 reads CASSYEAGGANSPLHF. The DNA for the CDR3 is TGTGCCAGCAGTTACGAGGCAGGGGGCGCGAATTCACCCCTCCACTTT. The V call is TRBV6-6, the J call TRBJ1-6; 8 nucleotides agree with TRBD1. The J segment lost 7 bases and the V segment lost 2 bases, leaving 7 bases of the junction unmatched. Germline CDR1 reads MNHNY; CDR2 reads SVGAGI (reference sequence). This CDR3 comprises 16 residues.

This clone showed up just a few times. The CDR3 sequence is CASSQGTGDEQFF. The CDR3 DNA sequence: TGTGCCAGCAGTCAAGGGACAGGGGATGAGCAGTTCTTC. V and J are TRBV6-1 and TRBJ2-1; 10 bases are shared with TRBD1. This CDR3 is 13 amino acids long. The germline V gene encodes CDR1 MNHNS and CDR2 SASEGT. Germline trimming cut 5 bases from V and 8 bases from J; bases unmatched to any gene: 3.

V gene TRBV30 combines with J gene TRBJ2-1; no clear D gene. Trimming took 0 bases from V and 0 from J, leaving 15 bases between them. The CDR3 runs to 17 residues. Germline CDR1 reads GTSNPN; CDR2 reads SVGIG (reference sequence). In nucleotides, the CDR3 is TGTGCCTGGAGTGTACCGTCTCACCCGAGCTCCTACAATGAGCAGTTCTTC. Amino acid sequence: CAWSVPSHPSSYNEQFF.

V usage is TRBV19 and J usage is TRBJ1-1; a possible D gene is TRBD1 (5 bases). The CDR3 sequence is 14 residues long. CDR1 and CDR2 (germline): LNHDA, SQIVND (reference sequence). The V and J ends lost 4 bases and 6 bases respectively, with 15 bases between them. The DNA for the CDR3 is TGTGCCAGTAGTAGGGACCGACTAATACCTGAAGCTTTCTTT. This codes for CASSRDRLIPEAFF.

This clone was observed a handful of times. The chain carries TRBV25-1 and TRBJ2-5; TRBD2 is a possible D gene (6 bases). CDR3 length: 14 amino acids. Trimming removed 0 bases from V and 5 bases from J, with 10 bases in between. The germline gives CDR1 MGHDK, CDR2 SYGVNS. The CDR3 DNA sequence: TGTGCCAGCAGTGAATACGGCGGGGTGGAGACCCAGTACTTC. Protein sequence: CASSEYGGVETQYF.

The V and J genes are TRBV11-2 and TRBJ1-6; no reliable D call. CDR1 is SGHAT and CDR2 is FQNNGV in the germline V gene. The CDR3 runs to 13 residues. The V end lost 1 base, the J end lost 7 bases, and 5 bases lay between the germline ends. CDR3: CASSLGRNSPLHF. CDR3 bases: TGTGCCAGCAGCTTAGGCAGGAATTCACCCCTCCACTTT. Filled out from reference TRBV11-2 and TRBJ1-6, the complete variable domain reads EAGVAQSPRYKIIEKRQSVAFWCNPISGHATLYWYQQILGQGPKLLIQFQNNGVVDDSQLPKDRFSAERLKGVDSTLKIQPAKLEDSAVYLCASSLGRNSPLHFGNGTRLTVT.

This chain connects TRBV7-9 to TRBJ2-1; TRBD2 might be the D (5 bases). The CDR3 covers 12 residues. Germline assignment: CDR1 SEHNR and CDR2 FQNEAQ (reference sequence). V was pared by 6 bases and J by 8 bases, with 11 bases between. Here the CDR3 reads CASSEEVYEQFF. In nucleotides, the CDR3 is TGTGCCAGCAGTGAGGAGGTGTATGAGCAGTTCTTC. The entire variable domain, with the rest obtained from reference TRBV7-9 and TRBJ2-1, is as follows: DTGVSQNPRHKITKRGQNVTFRCDPISEHNRLYWYRQTLGQGPEFLTYFQNEAQLEKSRLLSDRFSAERPKGSFSTLEIQRTEQGDSAMYLCASSEEVYEQFFGPGTRLTVL.

The chain uses TRBV30 and TRBJ1-2, with no clear D. With 2 bases removed from V and 3 bases from J, the gap between germline ends came to 13 bases. Germline-derived CDR1 and CDR2 are GTSNPN and SVGIG (reference sequence). The CDR3 is 14 amino acids. DNA of the CDR3: TGTGCCTGGAGTTGGTCGACTGTGGACTATGGCTACACCTTC. Translating it yields CAWSWSTVDYGYTF.

As concerns this clone: The same CDR3 also results from other DNA sequences found in this sample. The rearrangement links TRBV18 to TRBJ1-1; 7 nucleotides agree with TRBD1. With 6 bases clipped from V and 1 base from J, the junction kept 5 bases outside the gene matches. In germline, CDR1 is KGHSH, CDR2 LQKENI. CDR3 size: 14 residues. CDR3 sequence reads: CASSRDRENTEAFF. For the CDR3, the DNA is TGTGCCAGCTCCCGAGACAGGGAGAACACTGAAGCTTTCTTT.

The chain joins TRBV29-1 to TRBJ2-1; no definite D call. This CDR3 region has 11 residues. Germline-derived CDR1 and CDR2 are SQVTM and ANQGSEA. V lost 7 bases and J lost 1, with 5 bases in between. The chain's CDR3 is CSAKSYNEQFF. As DNA, the CDR3 is TGCAGCGCAAAGTCCTACAATGAGCAGTTCTTC.

Ten or more counts support this clone. CDR3 sequence: CASSDGLAETQYF. The CDR3 coding sequence is TGTGCCAGCAGCGACGGGCTGGCGGAGACCCAGTACTTC. The chain is built from TRBV7-3 and TRBJ2-5; no reliable D call. Germline lookup yields CDR1 SGHTA and CDR2 FQGTGA. CDR3 length: 13 amino acids. V lost 5 bases to trimming and J lost 5 bases, with 12 bases between them. Full variable domain (missing parts from reference TRBV7-3 and TRBJ2-5): GAGVSQTPSNKVTEKGKYVELRCDPISGHTALYWYRQSLGQGPEFLIYFQGTGAADDSGLPNDRFFAVRPEGSVSTLKIQRTERGDSAVYLCASSDGLAETQYFGPGTRLLVL.

The gene calls are TRBV18 and TRBJ2-6, with 7 bases fitting TRBD2. Germline values: CDR1 KGHSH, CDR2 LQKENI. This CDR3 is 16 amino acids long. Germline trimming cut 0 bases from V and 1 base from J; bases unmatched to any gene: 0. Written as DNA, the CDR3 is TGTGCCAGCTCACCACCGGGGGGGTCTGGGGCCAACGTCCTGACTTTC. Translating it yields CASSPPGGSGANVLTF.